This T cell receptor beta chain was sequenced in a study of blood T cell repertoires in COVID-19. Study-level background: Whether acute or convalescent, the COVID-19 samples came from the United States, Italy and Spain. Sources were T cells, B-cell-depleted T cells, or PBMCs; the material itself was cDNA or gDNA.

In the study's own analysis: Estimation of nucleated cell counts relied on the amplification of reference gene primers. Profiling relied on immunoSEQ multiplex PCR, and the TCRdb table lists in-frame clones only, not all of them. That table gives V, J and clone size, and the DNA gave D and trimming. The sample yields over 70,000 clones, 80% to 90% seen once. CDR3 size: 17 residues. From germline, CDR1 is MNHEY and CDR2 SMNVEV (reference sequence). J gave up 3 bases and V 3 bases, and 11 bases lay outside the gene matches. This clonotype was obtained from an elderly man with acute or convalescent COVID-19. The rearrangement uses TRBV27 and TRBJ1-5; 7 bases fit TRBD1. Input material: peripheral blood. The CDR3 loop is CASSLWGDSSLNQPQHF. CDR3 nucleotide sequence: TGTGCCAGCAGTTTGTGGGGGGACAGTAGCCTCAATCAGCCCCAGCATTTT.